The clone carrying this T cell receptor beta chain was observed many times. Germline CDR1 MNHNS, CDR2 SASEGT. This CDR3 contains 15 residues. Trimming took off 7 bases at V and 6 bases at J, with 18 bases between the two ends. This entry comes from a study of spatial heterogeneity in lung cancer. The time point is: blood at routine non-recurrence follow-up after resection. Whole RNA, which was extracted from tumor, nontumor lung tissue or frozen PBMC, was sequenced without any cell sorting. TCRdb re-analysed the 5' RACE reads in MiXCR, keeping a single row per CDR3 protein. The sample contains 35,000 to 45,000 distinct CDR3 sequences, approximately 8% of which appear only once.

The specimen comprised PBMCs, sampled at follow-up. This clonotype was sampled from a male donor with early-stage non-small cell lung cancer. V and J are TRBV6-1 and TRBJ2-2; D might be TRBD2 (6 bases). CDR3: CASTRLAKNPGELFF. The CDR3 nucleotides are TGTGCCAGCACCAGGCTAGCGAAAAACCCCGGGGAGCTGTTTTTT.